This record looks at one T cell receptor (beta chain) sequence and its context. Profiled with immunoSEQ multiplex PCR; TCRdb holds only in-frame clones, not every one. This table holds fewer than 85,000 clones, roughly 85% found once. Germline CDR1 is SGDLS and CDR2 is YYNGEE. Trimming cost V 3 bases and J 14 bases, with 18 bases left between them. The CDR3 loop spans 13 amino acids. This sample was taken from a study of T cell clones after liver transplantation. V usage is TRBV9 and J usage is TRBJ1-3; D is ambiguous. Source: CD4+ T cells from blood, taken at the 22-month timepoint. The sequence came from a human patient who received a liver transplant. The graft donor may have given rise to some T cells. In nucleotides, the CDR3 is TGTGCCAGCAGCGCCCGAGAGGCCGGGGATCTATATTTT. Translating gives CASSAREAGDLYF.